This T cell receptor (beta chain) was documented in a study of cytomegalovirus exposure and HLA in healthy donors. V lost 5 bases to trimming and J lost 6 bases; unmatched junction nucleotides: 20. CDR3 length equals 18 residues. The V gene's germline CDR1 is MDHEN and CDR2 SYDVKM. Primers included in the PCR were 60 Vbeta and 13 Jbeta primers. Method: immunoSEQ multiplex PCR; TCRdb's copy keeps in-frame clones and lacks some. This table has some 120,000 clones, about 86% appearing once. Concerning this clone itself: The target antigen is unknown.

Study-wide results and caveats: A later analysis linked a missense DCLRE1C variant to TCR beta V- and J-gene trimming.

The sequenced sample consisted of PBMCs. This receptor was obtained from a young woman in good health and CMV-seronegative. This rearrangement joins TRBV28 to TRBJ1-2; 8 nucleotides match TRBD1. This CDR3 is CASSPQKFRDRTNHGYTF. The CDR3 region has the DNA TGTGCCAGCAGTCCCCAGAAATTCCGGGACAGGACGAACCATGGCTACACCTTC.